This T cell receptor beta chain was found in a study of identical twins. Unique molecular identifiers were present on the cDNA, and a universal primer site came from template switching. Each CDR3 protein gets one entry after TCRdb re-called the 5' RACE reads with MiXCR. The data hold about 430,000 distinct CDR3 sequences, with roughly 20% observed a single time. Healthy Caucasian donors formed the entire cohort. CDR3 length: 15 residues. Trimming took off 2 bases at V and 2 bases at J, with 10 bases between the two ends. Germline CDR1 and CDR2: MNHNS and SASEGT. General observations from the study: Insertions ran lower in abundant cord blood beta clonotypes, though not in memory repertoires. Part of the zero-insertion signal could reflect confounding by invariant MAIT and iNKT cells.

Concerning this clonotype itself: Its specificity is not known.

The chain is built from TRBV6-1 and TRBJ1-5; D gene uncertain. What was sequenced was naive T cells sorted from blood. The sequence was collected from a man aged 50 to 60 in good health. The CDR3 nucleotides read TGTGCCAGCAGTGAATATTTGGGCGGCAATCAGCCCCAGCATTTT. Protein product: CASSEYLGGNQPQHF.